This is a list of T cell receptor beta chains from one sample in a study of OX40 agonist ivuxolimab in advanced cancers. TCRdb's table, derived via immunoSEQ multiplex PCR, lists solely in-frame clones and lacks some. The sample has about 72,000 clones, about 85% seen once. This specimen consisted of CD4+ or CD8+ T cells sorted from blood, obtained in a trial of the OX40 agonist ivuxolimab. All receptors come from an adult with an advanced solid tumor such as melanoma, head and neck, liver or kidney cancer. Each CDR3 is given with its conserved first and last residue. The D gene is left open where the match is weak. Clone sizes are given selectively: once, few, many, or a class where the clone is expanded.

CDR3 DNA: TGTGCCAGCAGTTTGGGCGACTATGGCTACACCTTC
CDR3 protein: CASSLGDYGYTF
V gene: TRBV28
J gene: TRBJ1-2
D gene: NA
clone size: NA

CDR3 DNA: TGTGCCAGTAGCAATCAGGGGGATCAGCCCCAGCATTTT
CDR3 protein: CASSNQGDQPQHF
V gene: TRBV19
J gene: TRBJ1-5
D gene: TRBD1
clone size: NA

CDR3 DNA: TGTGCCAGCAGCCGTAGGGAGCAGGGACGACTAGTTTACAATGAGCAGTTCTTC
CDR3 protein: CASSRREQGRLVYNEQFF
V gene: TRBV11-3
J gene: TRBJ2-1
D gene: NA
clone size: NA

CDR3 DNA: TGTGCCAGCAGTGTCCTTGAGAGGGGGCTCAGCACAGATACGCAGTATTTT
CDR3 protein: CASSVLERGLSTDTQYF
V gene: TRBV6-1
J gene: TRBJ2-3
D gene: TRBD1
clone size: NA

CDR3 DNA: TGTGCCAGCTCACCATCTCAGGGGGGGTCTTATGGCTACACCTTC
CDR3 protein: CASSPSQGGSYGYTF
V gene: TRBV18
J gene: TRBJ1-2
D gene: TRBD1
clone size: NA

CDR3 DNA: TGTGCCAGTGCATCAGGGGTACATAGCTACAATGAGCAGTTCTTC
CDR3 protein: CASASGVHSYNEQFF
V gene: TRBV19
J gene: TRBJ2-1
D gene: NA
clone size: NA

CDR3 DNA: TGCAGCGTTGTTGCCCACACAGATACGCAGTATTTT
CDR3 protein: CSVVAHTDTQYF
V gene: TRBV29-1
J gene: TRBJ2-3
D gene: NA
clone size: NA

CDR3 DNA: TGTGCCAGCAGCTCGCCACGGGACTTTACAAATGAGCAGTTCTTC
CDR3 protein: CASSSPRDFTNEQFF
V gene: TRBV28
J gene: TRBJ2-1
D gene: NA
clone size: NA

CDR3 DNA: TGTGCCACCACACGGGACAGAGACACCGGGGAGCTGTTTTTT
CDR3 protein: CATTRDRDTGELFF
V gene: TRBV10-3
J gene: TRBJ2-2
D gene: TRBD1
clone size: NA

CDR3 DNA: TGTGCCAGTAGTACTAACTCAGATACGCAGTATTTT
CDR3 protein: CASSTNSDTQYF
V gene: TRBV19
J gene: TRBJ2-3
D gene: NA
clone size: once

CDR3 DNA: TGCGCCAGCAGCTTGCGCGGTGGCGGGGAGCTGTTTTTT
CDR3 protein: CASSLRGGGELFF
V gene: TRBV5-1
J gene: TRBJ2-2
D gene: NA
clone size: NA

CDR3 DNA: TGTGCCAGCAGTTTTGATTATTCGGACAGAGGAACCGAGCAGTACTTC
CDR3 protein: CASSFDYSDRGTEQYF
V gene: TRBV28
J gene: TRBJ2-7
D gene: NA
clone size: NA

CDR3 DNA: TGTGCCAGCAGTCCCAGGAACCAGGGGGATCAGCCCCAGCATTTT
CDR3 protein: CASSPRNQGDQPQHF
V gene: TRBV6-1
J gene: TRBJ1-5
D gene: TRBD1
clone size: NA

CDR3 DNA: TGTGCCAGCAGCTTAGGACTAGCGGGGGTGGTTGATACGCAGTATTTT
CDR3 protein: CASSLGLAGVVDTQYF
V gene: TRBV7-2
J gene: TRBJ2-3
D gene: TRBD2
clone size: NA